The clone carrying this TCR beta chain was recorded a few times. The antigen is not known. The sample is drawn from a study of blood T cells in healthy people across ages. The second PCR ran 7 to 11 cycles with a sample-barcoded 5' primer and J-beta primers. A tag from a template-switch adaptor with 12 random nucleotides marked each cDNA molecule. TCRdb called the 5' RACE reads again in MiXCR, with one record for every CDR3 protein. The data show 1 million or so distinct CDR3 sequences, approximately 25% seen once. Notes on the study in general: Older age went with lower TCR beta diversity per million T cells, in a roughly linear way. Donor CMV status, an unknown factor, possibly confounded changes in expanded clonotypes.

CDR1 is KGHSH and CDR2 is LQKENI in the germline V gene. Trimming cost V 4 bases and J 0 bases, with 9 bases left between them. This CDR3 region has 14 residues. Separately, the same data were catalogued under a study of T cells of mothers and their children. Per that study: The study obtained over 8.5 million TCR beta CDR3 reads per mother and about 3 million per child.

This clonotype was sampled from a girl aged 2 to 9 in good health. Sequencing input: blood. The V and J genes are TRBV18 and TRBJ1-2; D may be TRBD1 (5 bases). CDR3 protein: CASSQDRSNYGYTF. As DNA, the CDR3 is TGTGCCAGCTCACAAGACAGATCTAACTATGGCTACACCTTC.